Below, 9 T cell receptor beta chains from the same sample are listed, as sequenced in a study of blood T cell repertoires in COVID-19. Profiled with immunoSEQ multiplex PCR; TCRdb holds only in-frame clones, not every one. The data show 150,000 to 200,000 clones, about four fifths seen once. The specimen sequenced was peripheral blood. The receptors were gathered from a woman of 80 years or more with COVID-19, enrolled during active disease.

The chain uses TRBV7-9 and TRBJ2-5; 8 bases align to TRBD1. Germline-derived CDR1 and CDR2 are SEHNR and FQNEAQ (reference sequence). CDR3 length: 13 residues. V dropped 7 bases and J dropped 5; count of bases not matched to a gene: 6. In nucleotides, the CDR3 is TGTGCCAGCACTCCGACAGGGGTTGAGACCCAGTACTTC. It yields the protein CASTPTGVETQYF.

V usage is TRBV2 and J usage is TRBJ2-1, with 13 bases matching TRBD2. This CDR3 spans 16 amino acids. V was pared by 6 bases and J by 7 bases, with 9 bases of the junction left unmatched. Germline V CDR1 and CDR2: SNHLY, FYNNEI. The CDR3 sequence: CASRTVGTSGANEQFF. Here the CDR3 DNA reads TGTGCCAGCAGGACTGTGGGGACTAGCGGGGCAAATGAGCAGTTCTTC.

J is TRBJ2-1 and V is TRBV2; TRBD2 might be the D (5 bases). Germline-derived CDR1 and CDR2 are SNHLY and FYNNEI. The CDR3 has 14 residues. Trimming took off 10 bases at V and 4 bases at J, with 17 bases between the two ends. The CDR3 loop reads CATQLGPRYNEQFF. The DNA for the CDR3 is TGTGCCACTCAACTAGGCCCCCGTTACAATGAGCAGTTCTTC.

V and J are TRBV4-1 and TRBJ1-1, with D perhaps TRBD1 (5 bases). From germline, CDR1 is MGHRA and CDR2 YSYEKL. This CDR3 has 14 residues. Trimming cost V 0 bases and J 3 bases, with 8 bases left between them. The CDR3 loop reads CASSQDGGDTEAFF. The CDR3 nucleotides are TGCGCCAGCAGCCAAGATGGGGGGGACACTGAAGCTTTCTTT.

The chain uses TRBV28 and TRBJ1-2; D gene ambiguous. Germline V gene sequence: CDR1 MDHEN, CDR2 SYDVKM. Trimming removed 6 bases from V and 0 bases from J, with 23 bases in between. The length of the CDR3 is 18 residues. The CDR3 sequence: CASRPQAGRTYSNYGYTF. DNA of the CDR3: TGTGCCAGCAGGCCCCAGGCGGGGAGGACCTACTCTAACTATGGCTACACCTTC.

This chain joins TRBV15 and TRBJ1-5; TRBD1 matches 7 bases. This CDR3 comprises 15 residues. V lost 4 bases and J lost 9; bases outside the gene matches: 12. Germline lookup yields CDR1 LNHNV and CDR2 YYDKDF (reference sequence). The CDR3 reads CATSNLQGRLGPQHF. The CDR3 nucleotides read TGTGCCACCAGCAACCTACAGGGGCGGTTAGGGCCCCAGCATTTT. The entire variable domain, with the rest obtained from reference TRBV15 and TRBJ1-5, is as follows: DAMVIQNPRYQVTQFGKPVTLSCSQTLNHNVMYWYQQKSSQAPKLLFHYYDKDFNNEADTPDNFQSRRPNTSFCFLDIRSPGLGDTAMYLCATSNLQGRLGPQHFGDGTRLSIL.

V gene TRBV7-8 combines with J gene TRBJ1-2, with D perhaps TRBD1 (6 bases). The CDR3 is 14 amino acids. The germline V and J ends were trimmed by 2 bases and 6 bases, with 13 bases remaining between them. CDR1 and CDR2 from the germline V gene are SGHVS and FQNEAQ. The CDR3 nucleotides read TGTGCCAGCAGCTTAACGGGCAGGGGAGATGGCTACACCTTC. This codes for CASSLTGRGDGYTF.

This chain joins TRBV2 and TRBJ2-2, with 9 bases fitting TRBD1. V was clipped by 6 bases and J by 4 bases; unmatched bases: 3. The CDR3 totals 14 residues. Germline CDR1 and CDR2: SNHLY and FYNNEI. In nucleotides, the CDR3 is TGTGCCAGCAGGGGGACAGGGCGCACCGGGGAGCTGTTTTTT. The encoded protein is CASRGTGRTGELFF.

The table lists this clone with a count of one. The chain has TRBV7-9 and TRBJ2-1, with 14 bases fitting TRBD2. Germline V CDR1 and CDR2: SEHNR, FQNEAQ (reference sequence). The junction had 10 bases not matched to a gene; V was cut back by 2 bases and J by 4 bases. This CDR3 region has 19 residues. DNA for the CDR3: TGTGCCAGCAGCTTAACCGGGACTAGCGGGAGTATCTCATACAATGAGCAGTTCTTC. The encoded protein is CASSLTGTSGSISYNEQFF.